These T cell receptor beta chains were read from a single sample in a study of Tregs in tolerant kidney transplant recipients. Profiling relied on immunoSEQ multiplex PCR, and the TCRdb table lists in-frame clones only, not all of them. Among fewer than 70,000 clones listed, 65% to 85% were seen once. The sample comprised CD4+ T cells from blood. All receptors derive from a human donor in good health. Both conserved end residues are part of each CDR3. Fields, in order: V gene, clone size, CDR3 protein. Clone size appears in some rows only: once, few, many, or a class for an expanded clone.

>TRBV11-3|once
CASSFTGSFGYGYTF
>TRBV21-1|NA
CASSKAQSWVPNTGELFF
>TRBV29-1|NA
CSVGQGLNTEAFF
>TRBV11-2|NA
CASSFRGAMNTEAFF
>TRBV7-9|NA
CASSLGDSTEAFF
>TRBV11-3|NA
CASSLGRASNYGYTF
>TRBV5-4|NA
CASSRSLAGGNEQFF
>TRBV30|NA
CAWSRGDIYEQYF
>TRBV6-6|NA
CASSRGTANTGELFF
>TRBV27|once
CASRIVGSYEQYF
>TRBV30|NA
CAWSTGINQPQHF